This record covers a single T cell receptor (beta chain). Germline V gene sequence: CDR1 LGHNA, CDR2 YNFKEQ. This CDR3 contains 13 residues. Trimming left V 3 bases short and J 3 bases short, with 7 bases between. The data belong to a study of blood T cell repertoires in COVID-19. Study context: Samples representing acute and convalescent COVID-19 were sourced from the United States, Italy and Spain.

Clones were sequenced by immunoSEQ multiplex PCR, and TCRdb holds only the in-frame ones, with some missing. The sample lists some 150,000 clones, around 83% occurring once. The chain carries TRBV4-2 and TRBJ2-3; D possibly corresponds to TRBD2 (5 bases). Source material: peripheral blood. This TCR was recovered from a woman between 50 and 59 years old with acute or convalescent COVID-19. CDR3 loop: CASSQRATDTQYF. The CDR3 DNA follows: TGTGCCAGCAGCCAGAGGGCTACAGATACGCAGTATTTT.